This T cell receptor (beta chain) was identified during a study of blood T cell repertoires in COVID-19. Looking at the study overall: Some COVID-19 samples were acute and others convalescent; all came from the United States, Italy and Spain.

The CDR3 is made up of 15 amino acids. Germline CDR1 is SNHLY and CDR2 is FYNNEI. J lost 0 bases, V lost 5 bases, and 4 bases had no gene match. Authors' data handling: Estimates of nucleated cell counts were drawn from the amplification of reference gene primers. Clones were read by immunoSEQ multiplex PCR, and TCRdb kept only the in-frame ones, dropping some. The V and J calls and clone size are taken from that table; D and trimming were inferred from the DNA. This table has some 160,000 clones, approximately 86% appearing once. The sequenced sample was peripheral blood. V usage is TRBV2 and J usage is TRBJ1-2, with 9 bases that match TRBD1. The source is a woman older than 75 with COVID-19, enrolled during active disease. The CDR3 spells CASSTGTGTNYGYTF. The CDR3 DNA reads TGTGCCAGCAGTACCGGGACAGGGACTAACTATGGCTACACCTTC.